The 17 T cell receptor beta chains reported below all come from one sample, sequenced in a study of cytomegalovirus exposure and HLA in healthy donors. 60 Vbeta and 13 Jbeta primers were used in PCR. Here immunoSEQ multiplex PCR was the method, and the copy in TCRdb shows in-frame clones only, minus some. The listing contains around 200,000 clones. Sequencing was done on a sample of PBMCs. The receptors come from a girl aged 2 to 10 in good health and CMV-seropositive.

The chain has TRBV10-2 and TRBJ2-2; 7 nucleotides line up with TRBD1. Germline assignment: CDR1 WSHSY and CDR2 SAAADI. CDR3 length: 16 residues. Trimming at V came to 0 bases and at J to 0 bases, leaving 1 base not matched to a gene. The CDR3: CASSESGGSNTGELFF. The CDR3, as DNA: TGCGCCAGCAGTGAGTCAGGGGGCTCGAACACCGGGGAGCTGTTTTTT.

The V call is TRBV29-1, the J call TRBJ1-3; D ambiguous. With 0 bases removed from V and 0 bases from J, the gap between germline ends came to 6 bases. CDR3 size: 14 residues. Germline assignment: CDR1 SQVTM and CDR2 ANQGSEA. The CDR3 DNA sequence: TGCAGCGTTGAAGACATGAGCTCTGGAAACACCATATATTTT. It specifies CSVEDMSSGNTIYF.

The V call is TRBV5-1, the J call TRBJ1-2; maybe TRBD1 (5 bases). The CDR3 spans 12 residues. The germline gives CDR1 SGHRS, CDR2 YFSETQ. V was shortened by 7 bases and J by 3 bases, with 10 bases between the two germline ends. The CDR3 loop reads CASGPTDYGYTF. The CDR3 nucleotides read TGCGCCAGCGGCCCGACAGACTATGGCTACACCTTC.

The chain uses TRBV15 and TRBJ1-3, with D possibly matching TRBD1 (6 bases). The germline V and J ends were trimmed by 8 bases and 0 bases, with 14 bases remaining between them. Germline CDR1 LNHNV, CDR2 YYDKDF (reference sequence). There are 15 residues in the CDR3. The CDR3 reads CATAGDDYSGNTIYF. The DNA of the CDR3 is TGTGCCACCGCAGGGGATGATTACTCTGGAAACACCATATATTTT.

The genes are TRBV7-3 and TRBJ2-2, with D perhaps TRBD2 (6 bases). This CDR3 comprises 15 residues. V lost 0 bases to trimming and J lost 2 bases, with 7 bases between them. Per germline, CDR1 SGHTA and CDR2 FQGTGA. The CDR3 sequence is CASSLTSGNTGELFF. The CDR3 bases are TGTGCCAGCAGCTTAACTAGCGGAAACACCGGGGAGCTGTTTTTT.

The V gene is TRBV6-1, the J gene TRBJ1-1; 7 positions match TRBD1. CDR3 length: 14 amino acids. Trimming at V came to 7 bases and at J to 7 bases, leaving 12 bases not matched to a gene. Germline assignment: CDR1 MNHNS and CDR2 SASEGT. CDR3 in DNA: TGTGCCAGCAATAAGGGGACAGTTCCTCTTGAAGCTTTCTTT. Protein sequence: CASNKGTVPLEAFF.

This rearrangement joins TRBV6-1 to TRBJ1-1; 10 bases match TRBD1. Germline CDR1 MNHNS, CDR2 SASEGT. The CDR3 totals 12 residues. V gave up 9 bases and J gave up 10 bases; unmatched junction bases: 8. CDR3: CASPGQGPPAFF. CDR3 in DNA: TGTGCCAGTCCGGGACAGGGGCCTCCAGCTTTCTTT.

The chain couples TRBV7-6 to TRBJ2-3; maybe TRBD2 (6 bases). The V gene lost 7 bases and the J gene lost 1 base, with 18 bases spanning the gap. The germline V gene encodes CDR1 SGHVS and CDR2 FNYEAQ. The CDR3 runs to 16 residues. The CDR3 DNA reads TGTGCCAGCACAATAGGGAGTAGCGGCCGCACAGATACGCAGTATTTT. Protein product: CASTIGSSGRTDTQYF.

With regard to this clone: Within the sample, other DNA sequences also encode this same CDR3. The rearrangement uses TRBV28 and TRBJ2-1; 9 positions match TRBD2. V was clipped by 5 bases and J by 2 bases; unmatched bases: 4. The CDR3 contains 15 residues. Germline CDR1 and CDR2: MDHEN and SYDVKM. CDR3 in DNA: TGTGCCAGCAGTCTACTAGCGGGTGCCTACAATGAGCAGTTCTTC. It is translated as CASSLLAGAYNEQFF.

This chain uses TRBV11-2 with TRBJ2-7, with D perhaps TRBD1 (5 bases). Between the trimmed V and J ends, which lost 5 bases and 3 bases, there was a span of 20 bases. This CDR3 spans 16 amino acids. In germline, CDR1 is SGHAT, CDR2 FQNNGV. CDR3 sequence: CASSHLGPARDYEQYF. CDR3 in DNA: TGTGCCAGCAGCCACCTAGGGCCTGCCAGGGACTACGAGCAGTACTTC.

The chain joins TRBV7-9 to TRBJ1-1; TRBD1 matches at 7 bases. V shed 7 bases, J shed 0 bases, and the junction held 11 bases outside the gene matches. Per germline, CDR1 SEHNR and CDR2 FQNEAQ (reference sequence). CDR3 length equals 16 residues. The CDR3 DNA follows: TGTGCCAGCAATCTTGCTCTGGACAGGCTGAACACTGAAGCTTTCTTT. Protein product: CASNLALDRLNTEAFF.

This chain connects TRBV5-1 to TRBJ2-7; 9 positions agree with TRBD1. Per germline, CDR1 SGHRS and CDR2 YFSETQ. Germline trimming cut 4 bases from V and 3 bases from J; bases unmatched to any gene: 2. This CDR3 region has 13 residues. The CDR3: CASSPTGGYEQYF. The CDR3 DNA follows: TGCGCCAGCAGCCCGACAGGGGGCTACGAGCAGTACTTC. Together with reference TRBV5-1 and TRBJ2-7, the CDR3 gives the full variable domain: KAGVTQTPRYLIKTRGQQVTLSCSPISGHRSVSWYQQTPGQGLQFLFEYFSETQRNKGNFPGRFSGRQFSNSRSEMNVSTLELGDSALYLCASSPTGGYEQYFGPGTRLTVT.

The chain is built from TRBV27 and TRBJ1-5; D gene ambiguous. The CDR3 totals 13 residues. Per germline, CDR1 MNHEY and CDR2 SMNVEV (reference sequence). Trimming removed 6 bases at V and 6 bases at J, with 12 bases between. The CDR3 region has the DNA TGTGCCAGCAGCCGAGATTGGAGTCAGCCCCAGCATTTT. Encoded protein: CASSRDWSQPQHF.

The chain has TRBV28 and TRBJ1-4, with 8 bases lining up with TRBD1. The CDR3 has 19 amino acids. The junction had 18 bases not matched to a gene; V was cut back by 6 bases and J by 3 bases. Germline CDR1 reads MDHEN; CDR2 reads SYDVKM. This chain's CDR3 is CASRSPLGQAHGANEKLFF. In nucleotides, the CDR3 is TGTGCCAGCAGGTCCCCCCTGGGACAGGCCCACGGGGCTAATGAAAAACTGTTTTTT. Together with reference TRBV28 and TRBJ1-4, the CDR3 gives the full variable domain: DVKVTQSSRYLVKRTGEKVFLECVQDMDHENMFWYRQDPGLGLRLIYFSYDVKMKEKGDIPEGYSVSREKKERFSLILESASTNQTSMYLCASRSPLGQAHGANEKLFFGSGTQLSVL.

The chain combines TRBV27 with TRBJ1-4, with D unresolved. This CDR3 region has 13 residues. CDR1 is MNHEY, CDR2 SMNVEV, per germline (reference sequence). With 0 bases removed from V and 10 bases from J, the gap between germline ends came to 9 bases. CDR3 amino acids: CASSLSDSGKLFF. The CDR3 DNA sequence: TGTGCCAGCAGTTTATCGGACTCGGGAAAACTGTTTTTT.

The V call is TRBV18, the J call TRBJ1-5; D ambiguous. This CDR3 has 15 residues. Trimming removed 2 bases at V and 4 bases at J, with 12 bases between. The germline gives CDR1 KGHSH, CDR2 LQKENI. CDR3 nucleotide sequence: TGTGCCAGCTCACCATCCGTGGGAGGGAATCAGCCCCAGCATTTT. Translated: CASSPSVGGNQPQHF.

The V call is TRBV7-2, the J call TRBJ2-1; TRBD2 matches 11 bases. Trimming removed 4 bases from V and 8 bases from J; junction bases left unmatched: 4. The CDR3 contains 14 residues. Germline loops: CDR1 SGHTA, CDR2 FQGNSA. This chain's CDR3 is CASSSSGRFDEQFF. The CDR3 DNA reads as TGTGCCAGCAGCTCTAGCGGGAGGTTCGATGAGCAGTTCTTC. Drawing the rest from reference TRBV7-2 and TRBJ2-1, the complete variable domain is GAGVSQSPSNKVTEKGKDVELRCDPISGHTALYWYRQSLGQGLEFLIYFQGNSAPDKSGLPSDRFSAERTGGSVSTLTIQRTQQEDSAVYLCASSSSGRFDEQFFGPGTRLTVL.